Below are 23 T cell receptor beta chains sequenced from a single sample in a study of cytomegalovirus exposure and HLA in healthy donors. Both 60 Vbeta primers and 13 Jbeta primers went into the PCR. Libraries were prepared by immunoSEQ multiplex PCR; TCRdb keeps only in-frame clonotypes and omits some of them. Of about 140,000 clones listed, approximately 63% are singletons. Sequenced input: PBMCs. Source of these receptors: a woman between 55 and 75 years old in good health and CMV-seropositive.

On this clone: Its ends do not fully match the called genes, so a read error is possible. The chain couples TRBV19 to TRBJ1-1, with 7 bases identical to TRBD1. The length of the CDR3 is 14 residues. Per germline, CDR1 LNHDA and CDR2 SQIVND (reference sequence). CDR3 coding DNA: TGTGCCAGTAATCCAGGGGGGTTGAATACTGAAGCTTTCTTT. Protein product: CASNPGGLNTEAFF.

This clone occurred a few times. J is TRBJ1-2 and V is TRBV27; 10 nucleotides match TRBD1. The length of the CDR3 is 16 residues. The germline V gene encodes CDR1 MNHEY and CDR2 SMNVEV (reference sequence). Trimming at V came to 5 bases and at J to 5 bases, leaving 11 bases not matched to a gene. The CDR3 here is CASSPRTGGFRYGYTF. In DNA form, the CDR3 reads TGTGCCAGCAGTCCTCGGACAGGGGGGTTTCGGTATGGCTACACCTTC.

This clone was seen only once. This chain connects TRBV30 to TRBJ2-5; tentatively, D is TRBD2 (6 bases). The V end was cut by 0 bases, the J end by 6 bases, with 11 bases between. Germline CDR1 is GTSNPN and CDR2 is SVGIG (reference sequence). The CDR3 runs 13 residues. Here the CDR3 DNA reads TGTGCCTGGAGTGTCGGAGGGTACAAGACCCAGTACTTC. This encodes CAWSVGGYKTQYF.

J is TRBJ1-2 and V is TRBV29-1; 7 nucleotides line up with TRBD1. Germline loops: CDR1 SQVTM, CDR2 ANQGSEA. The CDR3 sequence is 14 residues long. V shed 5 bases, J shed 5 bases, and the junction held 11 bases outside the gene matches. The DNA of the CDR3 is TGCAGCGTTCTCATAACAGGGGTGGGGTATGGCTACACCTTC. Protein product: CSVLITGVGYGYTF.

This chain links TRBV10-1 with TRBJ2-7; D may be TRBD1 (6 bases). This CDR3 comprises 11 residues. Germline assignment: CDR1 WNHNN and CDR2 SYGVQD (reference sequence). The germline V and J ends were trimmed by 6 bases and 4 bases, with 7 bases remaining between them. The CDR3 region has the DNA TGCGCCAGCAGCAGGGGATACGAGCAGTACTTC. This translates into CASSRGYEQYF.

The chain recombines TRBV7-3 with TRBJ2-1; 14 bases agree with TRBD2. After removal of 4 bases from V and 6 bases from J, the junction contained 11 bases not matched to a gene. The CDR3 length is 18 residues. CDR1 and CDR2 (germline): SGHTA, FQGTGA. CDR3 in DNA: TGTGCCAGCAGCTCCCACGGGACTAGCGGGAGCACAGGCAATGAGCAGTTCTTC. Residues: CASSSHGTSGSTGNEQFF.

The chain carries TRBV29-1 and TRBJ2-2; tentatively, D is TRBD2 (6 bases). Germline lookup yields CDR1 SQVTM and CDR2 ANQGSEA. V dropped 7 bases and J dropped 5 bases, with 14 bases sitting between them. The CDR3 length is 13 residues. The CDR3 sequence is CSAIPAGTGELFF. CDR3 nucleotides: TGCAGCGCCATCCCCGCGGGGACCGGGGAGCTGTTTTTT.

The chain couples TRBV11-2 to TRBJ1-4; unclear D gene. V was pared by 7 bases and J by 8 bases, with 11 bases between. The CDR3 totals 12 residues. CDR1 and CDR2 from the germline V gene are SGHAT and FQNNGV. The CDR3 nucleotides are TGTGCCAGCACCCTCGCCGGGGAAAAACTGTTTTTT. The encoded protein is CASTLAGEKLFF.

This clone appeared a single time. The chain uses TRBV19 and TRBJ1-2, with D possibly TRBD1 on 5 matching bases. From germline, CDR1 is LNHDA and CDR2 SQIVND (reference sequence). The length of the CDR3 is 17 residues. Trimming left V 5 bases short and J 2 bases short, with 21 bases between. CDR3 nucleotides: TGTGCCAGTAGTTCTACCCCACAGGATCTTACCAACTATGGCTACACCTTC. Translated, it gives CASSSTPQDLTNYGYTF.

This clone was counted a few times. V usage is TRBV9 and J usage is TRBJ1-1, with a tentative D call TRBD1 (5 bases). Deletions cut 3 bases from V and 0 bases from J, with 9 bases between. Germline V gives CDR1 SGDLS, CDR2 YYNGEE. CDR3 length: 14 amino acids. The CDR3 reads CASSAVQVNTEAFF. The CDR3 DNA sequence: TGTGCCAGCAGCGCAGTACAGGTGAACACTGAAGCTTTCTTT.

The chain couples TRBV28 to TRBJ1-1; D not certain. Germline V gene data show CDR1 as MDHEN and CDR2 as SYDVKM. V lost 6 bases and J 6 bases, leaving 17 bases between the germline ends. The CDR3 sequence is 14 residues long. CDR3 in amino acids: CASSLSAGRPEAFF. CDR3 in DNA: TGTGCCAGCAGCCTGTCGGCCGGGAGGCCTGAAGCTTTCTTT.

The rearrangement links TRBV6-5 to TRBJ1-2, with D possibly being TRBD1 (5 bases). CDR3 length: 12 residues. Germline V lookup: CDR1 MNHEY, CDR2 SVGAGI. Trimming removed 7 bases from V and 2 bases from J, with 8 bases in between. The CDR3 coding sequence is TGTGCCAGCATCTCAGGGAACTATGGCTACACCTTC. The encoded protein is CASISGNYGYTF.

Remarks on this clone: An end of the junction does not agree with germline; a read error may underlie this. The V call is TRBV7-9, the J call TRBJ2-2; a possible D gene is TRBD2 (5 bases). Germline V gives CDR1 SEHNR, CDR2 FQNEAQ (reference sequence). The CDR3 is made up of 16 amino acids. In DNA, the CDR3 is TGTGCCAGCAGCTCCCTCGGACTGGCGAACGCCGGGGAGCTGTTTTTT. Amino acids: CASSSLGLANAGELFF.

The chain employs TRBV6-1 and TRBJ2-3, with D possibly being TRBD2 (5 bases). Per the germline V gene, CDR1 is MNHNS and CDR2 is SASEGT. There are 15 residues in the CDR3. V lost 6 bases and J 2 bases, leaving 15 bases between the germline ends. The CDR3 here is CASRREPLATDTQYF. CDR3 bases: TGTGCCAGCAGGAGGGAGCCTCTTGCCACAGATACGCAGTATTTT.

The chain combines TRBV19 with TRBJ2-5, with 9 bases aligning to TRBD1. There are 14 residues in the CDR3. V gave up 3 bases and J gave up 4 bases; unmatched junction bases: 3. CDR1 is LNHDA, CDR2 SQIVND, per germline (reference sequence). CDR3 amino acids: CASSITGGGETQYF. DNA of the CDR3: TGTGCCAGTAGTATTACAGGGGGCGGAGAGACCCAGTACTTC.

This clone has just one count. The V and J genes are TRBV21-1 and TRBJ2-7; the table assigns TRBD2, which was not confirmed against the DNA. TRBV21-1 is labeled a pseudogene. CDR3 length: 17 amino acids. The CDR3 protein is CASSLQDREAEAYEQYF. The CDR3 DNA reads TGTGCCAGCAGCCTACAAGACCGGGAGGCGGAGGCGTACGAGCAGTACTTC.

The gene calls are TRBV27 and TRBJ1-2; TRBD1 aligns across 8 bases. After removal of 5 bases from V and 8 bases from J, the junction contained 7 bases not matched to a gene. This CDR3 is 13 amino acids long. Germline V CDR1 and CDR2: MNHEY, SMNVEV (reference sequence). The DNA of the CDR3 is TGTGCCAGCAGTCCGGACAGGGTAGGGGGCTACACCTTC. This encodes CASSPDRVGGYTF.

The chain is built from TRBV18 and TRBJ2-3; no clear D gene. With 1 base removed from V and 2 bases from J, the gap between germline ends came to 4 bases. This CDR3 comprises 13 residues. Per the germline V gene, CDR1 is KGHSH and CDR2 is LQKENI. The CDR3 DNA is TGTGCCAGCTCACCACTTCTCACAGATACGCAGTATTTT. The encoded protein is CASSPLLTDTQYF.

The chain employs TRBV6-1 and TRBJ2-1; 10 bases are a match to TRBD2. The CDR3 has 18 amino acids. The junction had 11 bases not matched to a gene; V was cut back by 2 bases and J by 4 bases. Germline V gives CDR1 MNHNS, CDR2 SASEGT. The CDR3 DNA reads TGTGCCAGCAGTGAAAGGAAGCTAGCGGGAGCACTATACAATGAGCAGTTCTTC. Protein product: CASSERKLAGALYNEQFF.

This chain links TRBV5-4 with TRBJ2-1, with TRBD1 matching 8 bases. The CDR3 covers 14 residues. CDR1 and CDR2 from the germline V gene are SGHNT and YYREEE (reference sequence). The V segment lost 4 bases and the J segment 9 bases; nucleotides outside the gene matches: 9. The CDR3 coding sequence is TGTGCCAGCAGCGCTAGACAGGGGCCGGGTGAGCAGTTCTTC. It codes for CASSARQGPGEQFF.

This chain connects TRBV5-1 to TRBJ1-4; TRBD1 agrees at 7 bases. Germline V CDR1 and CDR2: SGHRS, YFSETQ. This CDR3 has 16 residues. V lost 5 bases and J lost 5; bases outside the gene matches: 12. The CDR3 sequence is CASSWSGGTANEKLFF. The CDR3 nucleotides read TGCGCCAGCAGTTGGAGTGGGGGGACAGCGAATGAAAAACTGTTTTTT.

The sample holds a few counts of this clone. The V call is TRBV28, the J call TRBJ2-7; TRBD2 is a possible D gene (6 bases). The CDR3 is 15 amino acids. Trimming removed 8 bases from V and 1 base from J, with 18 bases in between. Germline V gene lookup returns CDR1 MDHEN and CDR2 SYDVKM. CDR3 sequence reads: CASLFGSGASYEQYF. The CDR3 coding sequence is TGTGCCAGCCTTTTTGGTAGCGGAGCTTCCTACGAGCAGTACTTC.

This sequence joins TRBV28 and TRBJ2-7; 10 nucleotides match TRBD2. After removal of 6 bases from V and 4 bases from J, the junction contained 9 bases not matched to a gene. CDR1 is MDHEN, CDR2 SYDVKM, per germline. The CDR3 has 15 residues. Written as DNA, the CDR3 is TGTGCCAGCAGCCCTGCGGGAGCGGGAGGGTACGAGCAGTACTTC. Its protein product is CASSPAGAGGYEQYF. Variable domain in full (rest from reference TRBV28 and TRBJ2-7): DVKVTQSSRYLVKRTGEKVFLECVQDMDHENMFWYRQDPGLGLRLIYFSYDVKMKEKGDIPEGYSVSREKKERFSLILESASTNQTSMYLCASSPAGAGGYEQYFGPGTRLTVT.